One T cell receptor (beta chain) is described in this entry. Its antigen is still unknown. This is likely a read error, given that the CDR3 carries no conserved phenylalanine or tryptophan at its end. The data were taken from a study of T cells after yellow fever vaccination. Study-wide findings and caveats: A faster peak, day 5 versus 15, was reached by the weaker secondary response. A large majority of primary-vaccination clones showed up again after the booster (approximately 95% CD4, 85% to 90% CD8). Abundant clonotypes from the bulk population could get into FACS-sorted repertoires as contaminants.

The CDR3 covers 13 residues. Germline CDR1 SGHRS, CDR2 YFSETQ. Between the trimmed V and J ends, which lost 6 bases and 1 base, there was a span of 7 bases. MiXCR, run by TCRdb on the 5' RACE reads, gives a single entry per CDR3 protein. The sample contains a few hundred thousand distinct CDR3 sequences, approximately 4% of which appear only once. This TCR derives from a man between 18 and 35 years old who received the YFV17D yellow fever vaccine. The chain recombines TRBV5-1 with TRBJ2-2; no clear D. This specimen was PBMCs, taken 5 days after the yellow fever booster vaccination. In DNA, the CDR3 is TGCGCCAGCATAACAGAGAACACCGGGGAGCTGTTTTCT. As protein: CASITENTGELFS.